This T cell receptor beta chain was sequenced during a study of shared clonotypes between healthy human individuals (TCRdb year 2020). Concerning the study at large: A few men and a couple of women, aged 18 to 49 years, made up the cohort. For each donor, CD4 naive and CD4 memory were each run on three plates, CD8 naive on two plates, and CD8 memory on one plate. The study deeply sequenced blood TCR repertoires of about 5 healthy adults to estimate repertoire size and the extent of clonotype sharing between individuals. To increase sequencing depth and limit assay-specific biases, different laboratories used diverse techniques to prepare libraries and sequence TCR repertoires. Each donor's leukapheresis produced roughly between roughly 0.94 and 9.5 billion PBMCs.

With respect to this clone: Its binding antigen is unknown. No quality values exist for individual bases; no much larger clone is one base distant.

The donors were healthy, HIV-negative adults who had no recently reported acute infections or vaccinations. Every donor was a Caucasian adult living in Nashville, Tennessee, USA. Magnetic negative selection was used to enrich CD4+ T cells, after which naive cells were positively selected on CD45RA and the negative fraction became the memory subset. After blood collection by leukapheresis, PBMCs were isolated using Ficoll-Histopaque density gradient centrifugation and then cryopreserved in the vapor phase of liquid nitrogen. Analytical flow cytometry was used to check the purity and quantity of every magnetically sorted T cell population. Each sorted fraction had its genomic DNA isolated and then quantified by UV absorbance on a Nanodrop 2000c. V sheds 1 base and J sheds 0 bases, leaving 10 bases between their ends. Based on the germline V gene (reference sequence), the CDR1 and CDR2 sequences are GTSNPN and SVGIG. The CDR3 measures 15 amino acids from cysteine to phenylalanine. Only CDR3 DNA is held: 45 bases, read in frame from base 1.

General conclusions and limits of the study: Sampling was restricted to blood, and TCR repertoires in tissues likely differ from the TCR repertoires found in blood. Naive subsets generally had larger estimated clonotype richness than memory subsets. The small number of donors limited the genetic and exposure-history diversity represented. Based on pairwise subsampling, the degree of clonotype sharing among donors was expected to be affected by sequencing depth. Clonotypes shared by all four sorted-subset donors showed higher generation probabilities than non-shared clonotypes. Rarefaction of sorted-subset datasets indicated incomplete sequencing despite the large sequencing depth. Across a handful of donors, about 4.5% of naive CD4, roughly 3.5% of naive CD8, roughly 2.3% of memory CD4, and about 0.4% of memory CD8 clonotypes were shared.

Using the deep immunoSEQ assay, TCR CDR3 regions were amplified from genomic DNA by multiplex PCR. Extracted genomic DNA from each cell subset was spread evenly across all wells of several immunoSEQ 96-well plates, with each plate serving as a replicate. Each replicate PCR for sorted subsets received 150 to 250 ng genomic DNA, equal to about 30,000 T cell genomes. Purified libraries were measured with a Qubit 3.0 fluorometer, size-checked on a Bioanalyzer 2100, and measured again with the KAPA Library Quantification kit. A separate single-read 150-cycle Illumina NextSeq 550 flow cell was used to sequence each immunoSEQ 96-well plate. As for the original processing: Because the immunoSEQ output held only junctional sequences and lacked quality scores, the filtering could not match the filtering applied to full-length reads. Sequences were annotated with PyIR, a Python wrapper for IgBLAST v1.9, using IMGT germline references to assign V/J genes and CDR3. Reads with weak V/J assignments (E-value above 1e-6), missing CDR3, stop codons, out-of-frame junctions, or ambiguous translated residues were removed. V3J clonotypes were defined as sequences sharing an identical inferred V gene, J gene, and CDR3 amino acid sequence. Percentage overlap between repertoires was calculated by dividing the number of shared unique clonotypes by the size of the smaller repertoire. Three approaches were used to assess repertoire richness: RTK rarefaction, the Chao1 estimator, and Recon v2.1 estimates of unobserved clonotypes. Generation probabilities for all TCRbeta clonotypes obtained by the gDNA method from several donors were computed using OLGA. TCRdb took this table from immuneACCESS and kept in-frame rearrangements with V and J called. Such tables lack part of the clones; where checked against another copy, unresolved V genes explain under half of the gap, and the rest is unexplained. For V, J and clone size, that table is used; D and trimming come from the DNA. The sample records about 1.1 million clones, 70% to 80% of which are singletons. Roughly 0.65% of the sample is taken by the ten largest.

Recombination joined TRBV30 with TRBJ1-5; a tentative D call is TRBD1 (6 bases match). The sample taken for sequencing was memory CD4+ T cells from PBMCs. This specimen's cell subset or site label, per the study, means: CD45RA-negative fraction. This TCR was sampled from a man aged 18 to 30 in good health. Some clones in this sample may be carry-over from other donors' samples. The sequenced DNA is TGTGCCTGGAGTGCCGGACAGTTTAGCAATCAGCCCCAGCATTTT. Translated, it gives CAWSAGQFSNQPQHF.